Below are 29 T cell receptor beta chains sequenced from a single sample in a study of T cell clonality in common variable immunodeficiency. Using immunoSEQ multiplex PCR, the repertoire was profiled, and TCRdb retains in-frame clones only, with some absent. The sample was found to contain 45,000 to 70,000 clones, and every one recurs. Sequenced sample: peripheral blood mononuclear cells. The origin of the receptors is a person between 18 and 70 years old in good health.

This clone was found many times. The read gets to within 3 residues of the CDR3 end, and the germline J gene fills in the rest. J is TRBJ2-2 and V is TRBV20-1; 10 positions match TRBD2. Germline assignment: CDR1 DFQATT and CDR2 SNEGSKA (reference sequence). The CDR3 has 13 amino acids. V was pared by 5 bases and J by 4 bases, with 1 base of the junction left unmatched. The CDR3 bases that were read are TGCAGTGCTTCTAGCGGGAGCACCGGGGAG. This sequence encodes CSASSGSTGE. The full CDR3 is CSASSGSTGELFF.

Many counts were recorded for this clone. CDR3 DNA (partial): TGCGCCAGCAGCCAAGATTTAGCGGGCGCTTACGAG. It encodes CASSQDLAGAYE. From start to end, the CDR3 is CASSQDLAGAYEQYF. The chain uses TRBV4-1 and TRBJ2-7; 7 nucleotides line up with TRBD2. The read finishes 3 residues shy of the CDR3 end, and the germline J gene is used to complete it. CDR3 length equals 15 residues. Germline-derived CDR1 and CDR2 are MGHRA and YSYEKL. The J segment lost 4 bases and the V segment lost 0 bases, leaving 6 bases of the junction unmatched.

The table lists this clone with many counts. The read ends 3 residues before the CDR3 terminus; that terminus is restored from the germline J gene. V and J are TRBV6-1 and TRBJ2-2; D ambiguous. The CDR3 consists of 15 residues. The germline gives CDR1 MNHNS, CDR2 SASEGT. The ends were cut back, 1 base at V and 2 bases at J, with 8 bases in the middle. CDR3 residues: CASSEGLVNTGELFF. The CDR3 DNA, read in part, is TGTGCCAGCAGTGAAGGGCTAGTTAACACCGGGGAG.

This clone showed up many times. The sequenced part of the CDR3 DNA is TGCGCCAGCAGCCCACAGACTAGCGGGCCGTACGAG. Protein product: CASSPQTSGPYE. The complete CDR3 protein is CASSPQTSGPYEQYF. The rearrangement links TRBV5-1 to TRBJ2-7; 10 nucleotides agree with TRBD2. The missing CDR3 end, 3 residues past where the read stops, is filled in from the germline J gene. The germline V gene encodes CDR1 SGHRS and CDR2 YFSETQ. V dropped 4 bases and J dropped 4; count of bases not matched to a gene: 8. The CDR3 covers 15 residues.

This clone was seen ten or more times. The sequenced fragment ends 3 residues before the CDR3 boundary, so the rest is inferred from the germline J gene. The V gene is TRBV20-1, the J gene TRBJ2-7; TRBD1 matches 10 bases. The CDR3 contains 15 residues. V was pared by 1 base and J by 2 bases, with 5 bases of the junction left unmatched. Germline V gene lookup returns CDR1 DFQATT and CDR2 SNEGSKA (reference sequence). The CDR3 bases that were read are TGCAGTGCTAGAGCCGGGACAGGGGTCACCTACGAG. Encoded protein: CSARAGTGVTYE. The CDR3 reads in full as CSARAGTGVTYEQYF.

This clone was detected ten times or more. The read halts 3 residues ahead of the CDR3 end, with the missing end drawn from the germline J gene. The gene calls are TRBV7-8 and TRBJ2-1; TRBD2 matches 15 bases. CDR1 SGHVS and CDR2 FQNEAQ come from the germline V gene. Trimming took 2 bases from V and 4 from J; bases not matched to a gene: 3. The CDR3 covers 17 residues. The chain's CDR3 is CASSLLGLAGGYNEQFF. The CDR3 bases that were read are TGTGCCAGCAGCTTACTCGGACTAGCGGGAGGGTACAATGAG.

The sample holds many counts of this clone. The sequence runs out 3 residues before the end of the CDR3; the remainder is reconstructed from the germline J gene. This sequence joins TRBV18 and TRBJ1-5; 12 positions match TRBD1. Germline V gene lookup returns CDR1 KGHSH and CDR2 LQKENI. CDR3 size: 15 residues. Losses at the gene ends were 6 bases for V and 7 bases for J; bases not matched to a gene: 7. The sequenced part of the CDR3 DNA is TGTGCCAGCTCTTTGGGGACAGGGGGCAGACAGCCC. Translated, it gives CASSLGTGGRQP. The CDR3 in full is CASSLGTGGRQPQHF.

This clone was seen ten or more times. The read finishes 3 residues shy of the CDR3 end, and the germline J gene is used to complete it. The chain is built from TRBV6-2 or TRBV6-3 and TRBJ1-5; 7 nucleotides agree with TRBD1. This CDR3 is built from 13 residues. The trim removed 2 bases at V and 7 bases at J, leaving 2 bases unmatched. Germline V gene lookup returns CDR1 MNHEY and CDR2 SVGEGT. The sequenced part of the CDR3 DNA is TGTGCCAGCAGTTACGAGGGGGCACAGCCC. Amino acids: CASSYEGAQP. The CDR3 reads in full as CASSYEGAQPQHF.

Ten or more counts support this clone. The read ends 3 residues shy of where the CDR3 ends; the end is completed using the germline J gene. The rearrangement uses TRBV7-2 and TRBJ2-7; 7 bases fit TRBD1. Germline assignment: CDR1 SGHTA and CDR2 FQGNSA. The CDR3 covers 15 residues. With 7 bases clipped from V and 4 bases from J, the junction kept 13 bases outside the gene matches. The covered CDR3 bases are TGTGCCAGCACTCCTAACCGACAGGGACCATACGAG. It encodes CASTPNRQGPYE. The entire CDR3 is CASTPNRQGPYEQYF.

In its sample, this clone was seen many times. Coverage ceases 3 residues before the CDR3 finishes, and the germline J gene fills in the end. This chain connects TRBV19 to TRBJ2-3; TRBD2 matches 8 bases. CDR3 length: 12 amino acids. Germline V gene data show CDR1 as LNHDA and CDR2 as SQIVND (reference sequence). The CDR3 spells CASSPSGSTQYF. Incomplete CDR3 DNA: TGTGCCAGTAGTCCAAGCGGGAGCACG.

This clone was seen many times. The CDR3 bases that were read are TGTGCCAGCAGCACCACAGGGGTCGGGAACAATGAG. Residues: CASSTTGVGNNE. The full CDR3 is CASSTTGVGNNEQFF. This chain links TRBV7-3 with TRBJ2-1; 7 positions agree with TRBD1. The read finishes 3 residues shy of the CDR3 end, and the germline J gene is used to complete it. CDR1 SGHTA and CDR2 FQGTGA come from the germline V gene. V trimming: 5 bases; J trimming: 5 bases; junction bases outside the gene matches: 9. The CDR3 extends over 15 amino acids.

The table lists this clone with many counts. From the germline J gene comes the end of the CDR3, since the read stops 3 residues before it. This chain connects TRBV19 to TRBJ2-3, with 9 bases fitting TRBD1. Trimming at V came to 7 bases and at J to 6 bases, leaving 11 bases not matched to a gene. This CDR3 has 15 amino acids. Germline V gene lookup returns CDR1 LNHDA and CDR2 SQIVND (reference sequence). This chain's CDR3 is CASTDRGSPRDTQYF. The DNA read from the CDR3 is TGTGCCAGTACCGACAGGGGGTCCCCGAGGGATACG.

This clone was seen repeatedly, ten times or more. The read halts 3 residues ahead of the CDR3 end, with the missing end drawn from the germline J gene. The chain uses TRBV20-1 and TRBJ1-2; TRBD1 agrees at 9 bases. Germline assignment: CDR1 DFQATT and CDR2 SNEGSKA (reference sequence). The CDR3 covers 14 residues. The CDR3 sequence is CSARDDGTGRGYTF. Partial CDR3 DNA: TGCAGTGCTAGAGATGATGGGACAGGGCGAGGC.

This clone was found many times. Sequencing ends 3 residues short of the CDR3 end; the germline J gene provides the rest. This chain uses TRBV27 with TRBJ2-1, with D tentatively TRBD2 (6 bases). Looked up from germline, CDR1 is MNHEY and CDR2 is SMNVEV (reference sequence). The CDR3 runs 16 residues. Trimming removed 4 bases from V and 3 bases from J, with 16 bases in between. This chain's CDR3 is CASSSALAGFYNEQFF. Incomplete CDR3 DNA: TGTGCCAGCAGTTCGGCCCTGGCGGGATTCTACAATGAG.

This clone was seen many times. The sequence runs out 3 residues before the end of the CDR3; the remainder is reconstructed from the germline J gene. The rearrangement joins TRBV4-2 to TRBJ1-4; no clear D. Germline assignment: CDR1 LGHNA and CDR2 YNFKEQ. CDR3 size: 15 residues. Between the trimmed V and J ends, which lost 1 base and 0 bases, there was a span of 6 bases. The CDR3 bases that were read are TGTGCCAGCAGCCAAGGAGCGGCAACTAATGAAAAA. It encodes CASSQGAATNEK. The whole CDR3 region reads CASSQGAATNEKLFF.

This clone was found many times. The CDR3 is cut off 3 residues early in the read; its end comes from the germline J gene. The genes are TRBV19 and TRBJ2-1; 8 positions match TRBD2. The CDR3 has 12 residues. Germline CDR1 and CDR2: LNHDA and SQIVND (reference sequence). The V and J ends lost 7 bases and 9 bases, in that order; junction bases with no gene match: 5. The CDR3 DNA, read in part, is TGTGCCAGTACCGGGACTAGTCTTGAG. This encodes CASTGTSLE. The whole CDR3 region reads CASTGTSLEQFF.

This clone was seen ten or more times. The read finishes 3 residues shy of the CDR3 end, and the germline J gene is used to complete it. V usage is TRBV5-1 and J usage is TRBJ2-1, with TRBD2 matching over 14 bases. CDR1 and CDR2 (germline): SGHRS, YFSETQ. V was pared by 1 base and J by 0 bases, with 9 bases of the junction left unmatched. The CDR3 consists of 20 residues. Incomplete CDR3 DNA: TGCGCCAGCAGCTTGCAGGGACTAGCGGGAGATTTGGGCTCCTACAATGAG. The encoded protein is CASSLQGLAGDLGSYNE. The CDR3 reads in full as CASSLQGLAGDLGSYNEQFF.

This clone was seen repeatedly, ten times or more. The sequenced part of the CDR3 DNA is TGTGCCAGCAGCACTAAAAAGGGACTAGCGGGAGACACCGGGGAG. Amino acid sequence: CASSTKKGLAGDTGE. The complete CDR3 sequence is CASSTKKGLAGDTGELFF. This rearrangement joins TRBV7-8 to TRBJ2-2; 14 bases are a match to TRBD2. The read terminates 3 residues ahead of where the CDR3 ends, so the germline J gene completes it. J was trimmed by 3 bases and V by 5 bases; bases with no gene match: 8. The germline V gene encodes CDR1 SGHVS and CDR2 FQNEAQ. CDR3 length equals 18 residues.

This clone occurred many times. Read coverage stops 3 residues before the CDR3 terminus; the germline J gene supplies the remainder. The gene calls are TRBV23-1 and TRBJ1-2, with D maybe TRBD1 (6 bases). TRBV23-1 qualifies as an ORF whose function is uncertain. Trimming shortened V by 8 bases and J by 4 bases, and 17 bases separated the two germline ends. The CDR3 runs 14 residues. CDR3 in amino acids: CASPNRDVGYGYTF. The CDR3 bases that were read are TGCGCCAGCCCAAACAGGGATGTGGGCTATGGC.

This clone has a count of ten or more. Read data end 3 residues before the CDR3 end; the end is taken from the germline J gene. This chain uses TRBV20-1 with TRBJ2-5; possible D gene TRBD2, 5 bases. The V end lost 0 bases, the J end lost 2 bases, and 22 bases lay between the germline ends. The CDR3 covers 18 residues. Per germline, CDR1 DFQATT and CDR2 SNEGSKA (reference sequence). The CDR3 here is CSARDGQASHRKQETQYF. CDR3 DNA (partial): TGCAGTGCTAGAGATGGTCAGGCTAGCCATCGTAAACAAGAGACC.

In its sample, this clone was seen many times. The read halts 3 residues ahead of the CDR3 end, with the missing end drawn from the germline J gene. This chain uses TRBV7-3 with TRBJ2-2; D perhaps matches TRBD1 (5 bases). V was clipped by 5 bases and J by 6 bases, with 7 bases between them. The germline CDR1 and CDR2 sequences are SGHTA and FQGTGA. This CDR3 has 12 amino acids. The CDR3 loop is CASSKGPGELFF. The part of the CDR3 DNA that was read is TGTGCCAGCAGCAAGGGGCCCGGGGAG.

This clone has ten or more counts. The read gets to within 3 residues of the CDR3 end, and the germline J gene fills in the rest. The chain joins TRBV20-1 to TRBJ1-3; D is undetermined. The V and J ends lost 6 bases and 0 bases respectively, with 6 bases between them. Per germline, CDR1 DFQATT and CDR2 SNEGSKA (reference sequence). The CDR3 extends over 12 amino acids. Incomplete CDR3 DNA: TGCAGTGCGGCCGACTCTGGAAACACC. Protein product: CSAADSGNT. The complete CDR3 protein is CSAADSGNTIYF.

Comment on this clone: The CDR3 end is not reached by the read, which stops 3 residues before it; the germline J gene fills it in. The rearrangement links TRBV11-2 to TRBJ2-7; D is unresolved. The CDR3 length is 13 residues. The V and J ends lost 3 bases and 2 bases respectively, with 8 bases between them. Germline assignment: CDR1 SGHAT and CDR2 FQNNGV. The covered CDR3 bases are TGTGCCAGCAGCTTGGCAGGAGCCTACGAG. This translates into CASSLAGAYE. The entire CDR3 is CASSLAGAYEQYF.

This clone was recorded at least ten times. The sequence runs out 3 residues before the end of the CDR3; the remainder is reconstructed from the germline J gene. The chain employs TRBV5-1 and TRBJ2-3; 9 bases are shared with TRBD1. Germline V gene lookup returns CDR1 SGHRS and CDR2 YFSETQ. V was clipped by 4 bases and J by 5 bases; unmatched bases: 5. This CDR3 is built from 14 residues. The CDR3 protein is CASSRDREGDTQYF. The CDR3 bases that were read are TGCGCCAGCAGCCGGGACAGGGAGGGAGATACG.

This clone was counted ten times or more. The chain's CDR3 is CASSLGGAEGQPQHF. The DNA read from the CDR3 is TGTGCCAGCAGCTTAGGAGGGGCTGAGGGTCAGCCC. V gene TRBV7-2 combines with J gene TRBJ1-5, with D maybe TRBD1 (5 bases). The read stops 3 residues short of the end of the CDR3; the missing end is completed from the germline J gene. The V gene lost 1 base and the J gene lost 6 bases, with 13 bases spanning the gap. This CDR3 region has 15 residues. Germline lookup yields CDR1 SGHTA and CDR2 FQGNSA.

This clone was recorded at least ten times. The read comes to an end 3 residues before the CDR3 does, leaving the germline J gene to fill in the end. The chain combines TRBV7-2 with TRBJ2-5; TRBD2 is a possible D gene (5 bases). Germline values: CDR1 SGHTA, CDR2 FQGNSA. V gave up 5 bases and J gave up 5 bases, with 12 bases separating them. The CDR3 runs 13 residues. The covered CDR3 bases are TGTGCCAGCAGCCCTAGCCCGGGGGAGACC. Residues: CASSPSPGET. The CDR3 as a whole reads CASSPSPGETQYF.

There are many counts of this clone. The CDR3 end lies 3 residues beyond the end of the read and is filled in from the germline J gene. V and J are TRBV19 and TRBJ2-3; 12 bases fit TRBD2. The germline CDR1 and CDR2 sequences are LNHDA and SQIVND (reference sequence). This CDR3 contains 18 residues. J was trimmed by 2 bases and V by 1 base; bases with no gene match: 7. CDR3 DNA (partial): TGTGCCAGTAGTATAGCGGGACTAGCGGGCGGCTACACAGATACG. This codes for CASSIAGLAGGYTDT. The full CDR3 protein reads CASSIAGLAGGYTDTQYF.

This clone was counted many times. The read terminates 3 residues before the CDR3 end, so the remaining end is supplied by the germline J gene. The chain carries TRBV4-1 and TRBJ2-7, with TRBD2 matching 11 bases. The ends lost 4 bases at V and 6 bases at J; junction bases unmatched: 2. This CDR3 has 13 amino acids. Germline loops: CDR1 MGHRA, CDR2 YSYEKL. The part of the CDR3 DNA that was read is TGCGCCAGCAGCCTTAGCGGGAGGGGCGAG. Amino acid sequence: CASSLSGRGE. The entire CDR3 is CASSLSGRGEQYF.

Concerning this clone itself: The read terminates 3 residues before the CDR3 end, so the remaining end is supplied by the germline J gene. The rearrangement links TRBV6-4 to TRBJ2-2; no reliable D call. Trimming removed 5 bases from V and 1 base from J, with 8 bases in between. The germline V gene has CDR1 MRHNA and CDR2 SNTAGT. The CDR3 spans 14 residues. The CDR3 bases that were read are TGTGCCAGCAGTTCTTCTCTGAACACCGGGGAG. Its protein product is CASSSSLNTGE. The CDR3 in full is CASSSSLNTGELFF.